The 27 T cell receptor beta chains listed next were all sequenced from one sample in a study of Ad26.COV2.S vaccination and SARS-CoV-2 variants (dated by TCRdb to about 2021). Interpreted using the paper, the time point label stands for: individuals recovered from natural SARS-CoV-2 infection. The receptor library was made with the immunoSEQ multiplex PCR assay. The table was pulled from immuneACCESS by TCRdb, which kept in-frame rearrangements only. Such tables lose some clones; where checked, under half of the loss comes from unresolved V genes, and the rest has no known cause. The sample table contains just over 350,000 clones; only one count was recorded for under 95% of them. The ten largest clones take up about 3.9% of the sample. The sample was peripheral blood, taken after recovery from COVID-19. These receptors all stem from a human donor who had recovered from COVID-19.

The chain is built from TRBV9 and TRBJ1-1, with D perhaps matching TRBD1 (6 bases). This CDR3 is built from 13 residues. V was cut by 0 bases and J by 6 bases, with 9 bases left in between. Germline V gene lookup returns CDR1 SGDLS and CDR2 YYNGEE. The CDR3 nucleotides are TGTGCCAGCAGCGTAGAGGGGGAGTCTGAAGCTTTCTTT. This gives the protein CASSVEGESEAFF.

Concerning this clone itself: This specimen includes other DNA sequences encoding the same CDR3. The rearrangement uses TRBV7-9 and TRBJ1-5; no reliable D call. V was clipped by 4 bases and J by 2 bases, with 3 bases between them. CDR3 size: 12 residues. Germline V gene sequence: CDR1 SEHNR, CDR2 FQNEAQ (reference sequence). Here the CDR3 DNA reads TGTGCCAGCAGCTCTGGCAATCAGCCCCAGCATTTT. Protein product: CASSSGNQPQHF.

The chain employs TRBV2 and TRBJ1-6; a weak D match, TRBD1 (6 bases). V was clipped by 4 bases and J by 0 bases, with 10 bases between them. CDR3 length: 16 amino acids. CDR1 and CDR2 (germline): SNHLY, FYNNEI. The CDR3 region has the DNA TGTGCCAGCAGTGTGGGGGCAAGCTCCTATAATTCACCCCTCCACTTT. Residues: CASSVGASSYNSPLHF.

The V call is TRBV11-1, the J call TRBJ1-5; D is perhaps TRBD1 (5 bases). V lost 5 bases and J lost 4, with 15 bases in between. In germline, CDR1 is SGHAT, CDR2 FQDESV (reference sequence). The CDR3 covers 15 residues. Here the CDR3 reads CASSLGGEGNQPQHF. In nucleotides, the CDR3 is TGTGCCAGCAGCCTCGGGGGAGAGGGTAATCAGCCCCAGCATTTT. The full variable domain, its missing parts supplied by reference TRBV11-1 and TRBJ1-5, is EAEVAQSPRYKITEKSQAVAFWCDPISGHATLYWYRQILGQGPELLVQFQDESVVDDSQLPKDRFSAERLKGVDSTLKIQPAELGDSAMYLCASSLGGEGNQPQHFGDGTRLSIL.

The chain combines TRBV10-3 with TRBJ1-2; D is possibly TRBD1 (6 bases). The CDR3 is 13 amino acids. The V and J ends lost 6 bases and 2 bases respectively, with 10 bases between them. CDR1 and CDR2 from the germline V gene are ENHRY and SYGVKD. The DNA for the CDR3 is TGTGCCATCAGGCCAGGGGTCAACTATGGCTACACCTTC. Its translation is CAIRPGVNYGYTF.

The genes are TRBV6-6 and TRBJ1-2, with 7 nucleotides matching TRBD1. The germline CDR1 and CDR2 sequences are MNHNY and SVGAGI (reference sequence). The CDR3 loop spans 18 amino acids. Trimming removed 7 bases from V and 0 bases from J; junction bases left unmatched: 17. CDR3 DNA sequence: TGTGCCAGCACTCGACGGATGGGAGGCACAGGGGCTAACTATGGCTACACCTTC. This encodes CASTRRMGGTGANYGYTF.

The chain has TRBV6-6 and TRBJ2-2; D is undetermined. The CDR3 loop spans 12 amino acids. Deletions cut 7 bases from V and 4 bases from J, with 7 bases between. The germline V gene has CDR1 MNHNY and CDR2 SVGAGI (reference sequence). The CDR3 DNA sequence: TGTGCCAGCAAACCATCCACCGGGGAGCTGTTTTTT. It yields the protein CASKPSTGELFF.

The chain couples TRBV20-1 to TRBJ1-1; D remains unclear. The V and J ends lost 3 bases and 4 bases respectively, with 9 bases between them. The germline gives CDR1 DFQATT, CDR2 SNEGSKA (reference sequence). This CDR3 contains 12 residues. The CDR3 loop is CSASGYRTEAFF. CDR3 sequence (DNA): TGCAGTGCTAGTGGGTACCGCACTGAAGCTTTCTTT.

The CDR3 sequence is CASSVALSGGTDTQYF. The CDR3 coding sequence is TGTGCCAGCAGCGTAGCCCTGAGCGGGGGGACAGATACGCAGTATTTT. The rearrangement joins TRBV9 to TRBJ2-3; 9 nucleotides match TRBD2. Unmatched junction bases numbered 5, after V lost 0 bases and J lost 3 bases. The germline V gene encodes CDR1 SGDLS and CDR2 YYNGEE. This CDR3 is built from 16 residues.

The chain uses TRBV6-5 and TRBJ1-1; no reliable D call. V shed 4 bases and J shed 0 bases, with 12 bases lying between them. The germline gives CDR1 MNHEY, CDR2 SVGAGI. The CDR3 length is 15 residues. CDR3 coding DNA: TGTGCCAGCAGTTCCCCGGGGAGCTTGAACACTGAAGCTTTCTTT. Translation gives CASSSPGSLNTEAFF.

The chain recombines TRBV24-1 with TRBJ2-3; 8 bases are a match to TRBD1. In germline, CDR1 is KGHDR, CDR2 SFDVKD. The CDR3 runs 15 residues. J lost 4 bases, V lost 3 bases, and 5 bases had no gene match. The DNA for the CDR3 is TGTGCCACCAGTGATCCTCAGGGGGCAGCAGATACGCAGTATTTT. This encodes CATSDPQGAADTQYF.

The chain has TRBV11-2 and TRBJ1-2; D possibly corresponds to TRBD1 (5 bases). Trimming cost V 3 bases and J 6 bases, with 20 bases left between them. The CDR3 runs 16 residues. Per the germline V gene, CDR1 is SGHAT and CDR2 is FQNNGV. CDR3 coding DNA: TGTGCCAGCAGCTTTCATGCGGAGGACAACGCGAATGGCTACACCTTC. It codes for CASSFHAEDNANGYTF.

This clone was observed once. V and J are TRBV3-1 (or the pseudogene TRBV3-2) and TRBJ1-2, with D possibly matching TRBD1 (5 bases). Germline V CDR1 and CDR2: LGHDT, YNNKEL (reference sequence). The CDR3 runs 11 residues. V shed 3 bases and J shed 7 bases, with 6 bases lying between them. This chain's CDR3 is CASSQGGGYTF. The CDR3 region has the DNA TGTGCCAGCAGCCAGGGGGGTGGCTACACCTTC.

This sequence joins TRBV19 and TRBJ2-2; D is ambiguous. Trimming shortened V by 0 bases and J by 7 bases, and 9 bases separated the two germline ends. Germline CDR1 is LNHDA and CDR2 is SQIVND (reference sequence). There are 14 residues in the CDR3. DNA of the CDR3: TGTGCCAGTAGTATAGAATATGGGAACGGGGAGCTGTTTTTT. Protein sequence: CASSIEYGNGELFF. The variable domain in full, completed from reference TRBV19 and TRBJ2-2, reads DGGITQSPKYLFRKEGQNVTLSCEQNLNHDAMYWYRQDPGQGLRLIYYSQIVNDFQKGDIAEGYSVSREKKESFPLTVTSAQKNPTAFYLCASSIEYGNGELFFGEGSRLTVL.

Comments on this clone: Germline and junction disagree at one end, which may indicate a read error. The V call is TRBV5-1, the J call TRBJ1-1; D is perhaps TRBD1 (6 bases). The CDR3 totals 15 residues. In germline, CDR1 is SGHRS, CDR2 YFSETQ. In DNA, the CDR3 is TGCGCCACCAGCCCCCCAGGGGACTCGAACACTGAAGCTTTCTTT. Amino acids: CATSPPGDSNTEAFF.

The V gene is TRBV10-3, the J gene TRBJ2-1, with 12 bases that match TRBD1. V lost 7 bases, J lost 6 bases, and 10 bases stayed unmatched. The germline V gene encodes CDR1 ENHRY and CDR2 SYGVKD. This CDR3 region has 16 residues. CDR3 sequence (DNA): TGTGCCATCACCGAGGGGGGACAGGGGGCGCGCAATGAGCAGTTCTTC. Translated: CAITEGGQGARNEQFF.

The genes are TRBV20-1 and TRBJ1-2; no firm D call. Between the trimmed V and J ends, which lost 3 bases and 5 bases, there was a span of 10 bases. CDR1 is DFQATT and CDR2 is SNEGSKA in the germline V gene (reference sequence). The CDR3 covers 12 residues. The chain's CDR3 is CSASGPAYGYTF. The CDR3 DNA reads TGCAGTGCTAGTGGGCCAGCATATGGCTACACCTTC.

V and J are TRBV4-3 and TRBJ1-2, with 7 bases fitting TRBD1. V lost 0 bases and J lost 5; bases outside the gene matches: 6. This CDR3 has 15 residues. In germline, CDR1 is LGHNA, CDR2 YSLEER. CDR3 sequence (DNA): TGCGCCAGCAGCCAAGATCGGTACAGGGGTTATGGCTACACCTTC. Amino acids: CASSQDRYRGYGYTF.

J is TRBJ2-1 and V is TRBV9; D is unresolved. CDR1 is SGDLS, CDR2 YYNGEE, per germline. The CDR3 is 16 amino acids. Trimming took 3 bases from V and 0 from J, leaving 13 bases between them. The CDR3, as DNA: TGTGCCAGCAGCGCCCGTAGAAGAAGCTCCTACAATGAGCAGTTCTTC. It translates to CASSARRRSSYNEQFF.

The J gene is TRBJ2-3, the V gene TRBV10-1; 8 positions agree with TRBD2. The germline gives CDR1 WNHNN, CDR2 SYGVQD (reference sequence). The CDR3 has 18 amino acids. V was pared by 2 bases and J by 0 bases, with 10 bases of the junction left unmatched. CDR3 coding DNA: TGCGCCAGCAGTGAGGGACGGGGGGGCCTTGTAAGCACAGATACGCAGTATTTT. Translated, it gives CASSEGRGGLVSTDTQYF.

Remarks on this clone: Germline and junction disagree at one end, which may indicate a read error. The rearrangement links TRBV4-3 to TRBJ1-2, with TRBD1 matching over 7 bases. The germline V gene encodes CDR1 LGHNA and CDR2 YSLEER. The CDR3 is 14 residues long. The CDR3 loop reads CASSKDRVDYGYTF. Here the CDR3 DNA reads TGCGCCAGCAGCAAAGACAGGGTCGACTATGGCTACACCTTC.

This chain links TRBV6-1 with TRBJ1-5, with D unresolved. The CDR3 sequence is 13 residues long. The germline CDR1 and CDR2 sequences are MNHNS and SASEGT. Trimming removed 2 bases from V and 7 bases from J, with 9 bases in between. DNA of the CDR3: TGTGCCAGCAGTGAATTGAGTAGGCAGCCCCAGCATTTT. It translates to CASSELSRQPQHF.

This clone was seen only once. The chain recombines TRBV11-1 with TRBJ2-5; D possibly matches TRBD1 or TRBD2 (5 bases each). This CDR3 spans 14 amino acids. V lost 1 base and J 2 bases, leaving 8 bases between the germline ends. Per the germline V gene, CDR1 is SGHAT and CDR2 is FQDESV (reference sequence). The CDR3 is CASSLVGAQETQYF. In nucleotides, the CDR3 is TGTGCCAGCAGCTTAGTCGGGGCTCAAGAGACCCAGTACTTC.

This chain links TRBV5-6 with TRBJ1-1; D is unclear. This CDR3 is 13 amino acids long. CDR1 SGHDT and CDR2 YYEEEE come from the germline V gene. V was clipped by 1 base and J by 3 bases, with 7 bases between them. The CDR3 DNA reads TGTGCCAGCAGCTTGCACGCGGACACTGAAGCTTTCTTT. Translation: CASSLHADTEAFF. Supplemented by reference TRBV5-6 and TRBJ1-1, the full variable domain reads DAGVTQSPTHLIKTRGQQVTLRCSPKSGHDTVSWYQQALGQGPQFIFQYYEEEERQRGNFPDRFSGHQFPNYSSELNVNALLLGDSALYLCASSLHADTEAFFGQGTRLTVV.

This sequence joins TRBV10-1 and TRBJ2-1, with 9 bases lining up with TRBD2. In germline, CDR1 is WNHNN, CDR2 SYGVQD (reference sequence). J lost 8 bases, V lost 3 bases, and 8 bases had no gene match. This CDR3 is built from 15 residues. CDR3 sequence reads: CASSEFGGGADEQFF. CDR3 nucleotides: TGCGCCAGCAGTGAATTCGGCGGGGGGGCTGATGAGCAGTTCTTC.

The chain couples TRBV18 to TRBJ2-3; D gene ambiguous. The CDR3 is 11 amino acids. Germline assignment: CDR1 KGHSH and CDR2 LQKENI. Trimming stripped 2 bases from V and 8 bases from J, with 5 bases between. The CDR3 DNA reads as TGTGCCAGCTCACCAGAGGTTACGCAGTATTTT. Its translation is CASSPEVTQYF.

J is TRBJ2-6 and V is TRBV7-8; possibly TRBD1 for D (6 bases). V dropped 3 bases and J dropped 0 bases, with 12 bases sitting between them. CDR1 is SGHVS, CDR2 FQNEAQ, per germline. This CDR3 comprises 17 residues. In DNA form, the CDR3 reads TGTGCCAGCAGCTTCCGGGACACCGGCTCTGGGGCCAACGTCCTGACTTTC. Amino acid sequence: CASSFRDTGSGANVLTF.